This T cell receptor (beta chain) was identified during a study of T cell clones after liver transplantation (dated 2019 in TCRdb). Study-level background: Samples were obtained from ITN030ST, a randomized trial in which withdrawal of immunosuppression was attempted within 2 years of liver transplantation. After a pre-transplant mixed lymphocyte reaction, TCRbeta sequencing was used to pinpoint donor-reactive T cell clones, which were subsequently tracked in post-transplant blood. Third party-reactive TCRbeta sequences were also identified from pre-transplant MLRs to serve as an antigen-independent comparator for donor-reactive sequences. Of the eight recipients, a few were HCV-positive, while the remaining recipients had been transplanted for non-autoimmune, non-viral indications. No induction therapy was given to the subjects, and standard immunosuppression was administered until randomization at 12-24 months post-transplant. Tolerance was defined as complete withdrawal of immunosuppression for at least one year without a rise in liver enzymes beyond twice the upper limit of normal. Blood samples were collected pre-transplant, then pre-randomization ahead of withdrawal, and finally post-randomization once withdrawal had either been completed or failed. A cohort of 8 liver transplant recipients was studied, of whom 3 were classified as tolerant and 5 as non-tolerant.

Concerning this clone itself: Its antigen is unknown. Per-base quality was not reported, and no clone a single base away is much larger than it.

Via the germline V gene (reference sequence), CDR1 is SEHNR and CDR2 FQNEAQ. There are 13 amino acids in the CDR3, from cysteine to phenylalanine inclusive. Just the 39-base CDR3 DNA is kept, in frame starting at base 1. V sheds 2 bases and J sheds 5 bases, leaving 7 bases between their ends. General study outcomes and caveats: The conclusions were considered preliminary, being limited by small, heterogeneous patient numbers and non-standardized post-transplant time points. In most of the 8 subjects, circulating donor-reactive CD4 TCRbeta sequences decreased significantly after transplant, regardless of tolerance or HCV status. Because no allograft tissue specimens were available, donor-reactive T cells may have migrated into the graft instead of being deleted. Donor-reactive sequences decreased more than third party-reactive sequences, which suggests partial antigen-specific deletion that was not related to withdrawal success. After accounting for repertoire turnover, donor-reactive detection was significantly reduced in 7 of 8 subjects for CD4 and 8 of 8 for CD8. Low numbers of available donor cells limited the measurable donor-reactive repertoire in a couple of subjects.

Using immunoSEQ, frozen genomic DNA was subjected to high-throughput TCRbeta CDR3 sequencing, a process that included PCR amplification, mapping, bias correction and internal controls. As for the authors' bioinformatics: Productive rearrangements were kept, and unique TCRbeta sequences were defined by CDR3 nucleotide sequence plus V and J gene. For classification of a sequence as donor-reactive, at least 5-fold expansion in CFSE-low cells relative to unstimulated pre-transplant cells and a frequency of at least 0.01% were required. Minimum frequency thresholds were set for each subject based on the unstimulated sample with the lowest template count, ensuring at least 90% detection power. Jensen-Shannon divergence between the top 1000 TCRbeta sequences after and before transplant was used to measure repertoire turnover. Changes in detection of donor-reactive sequences were tested with two-sided Fisher's exact tests. TCRdb limited this immuneACCESS table to in-frame rearrangements with V and J called. A share of clones is missing; checked studies link under half to unresolved V genes, and the rest is unexplained. V and J calls and clone size come straight from that table; D and trimming were deduced from the DNA. The sample profile shows about 60,000 clones; about two thirds of them were found once. The top ten clones comprise 15% of the sample.

This specimen's time point label, interpreted: pre-transplant. Thawed unstimulated PBMCs were stained for CD3, CD4 and CD8 and FACS-sorted into CD3+CD4+ and CD3+CD8+ populations. Each of the 8 studied subjects was randomized to immunosuppression withdrawal. The Qiagen DNeasy Blood and Tissue Kit was used to isolate genomic DNA. This TCR came from a human donor who received a liver transplant. The sample was CD4+ T cells from blood, taken before liver transplant. The chain was built from TRBV7-9 and TRBJ1-5, with an unclear D gene assignment. The DNA sequence follows: TGTGCCAGCAGCTTACTCACAGATCAGCCCCAGCATTTT. Its product reads: CASSLLTDQPQHF.